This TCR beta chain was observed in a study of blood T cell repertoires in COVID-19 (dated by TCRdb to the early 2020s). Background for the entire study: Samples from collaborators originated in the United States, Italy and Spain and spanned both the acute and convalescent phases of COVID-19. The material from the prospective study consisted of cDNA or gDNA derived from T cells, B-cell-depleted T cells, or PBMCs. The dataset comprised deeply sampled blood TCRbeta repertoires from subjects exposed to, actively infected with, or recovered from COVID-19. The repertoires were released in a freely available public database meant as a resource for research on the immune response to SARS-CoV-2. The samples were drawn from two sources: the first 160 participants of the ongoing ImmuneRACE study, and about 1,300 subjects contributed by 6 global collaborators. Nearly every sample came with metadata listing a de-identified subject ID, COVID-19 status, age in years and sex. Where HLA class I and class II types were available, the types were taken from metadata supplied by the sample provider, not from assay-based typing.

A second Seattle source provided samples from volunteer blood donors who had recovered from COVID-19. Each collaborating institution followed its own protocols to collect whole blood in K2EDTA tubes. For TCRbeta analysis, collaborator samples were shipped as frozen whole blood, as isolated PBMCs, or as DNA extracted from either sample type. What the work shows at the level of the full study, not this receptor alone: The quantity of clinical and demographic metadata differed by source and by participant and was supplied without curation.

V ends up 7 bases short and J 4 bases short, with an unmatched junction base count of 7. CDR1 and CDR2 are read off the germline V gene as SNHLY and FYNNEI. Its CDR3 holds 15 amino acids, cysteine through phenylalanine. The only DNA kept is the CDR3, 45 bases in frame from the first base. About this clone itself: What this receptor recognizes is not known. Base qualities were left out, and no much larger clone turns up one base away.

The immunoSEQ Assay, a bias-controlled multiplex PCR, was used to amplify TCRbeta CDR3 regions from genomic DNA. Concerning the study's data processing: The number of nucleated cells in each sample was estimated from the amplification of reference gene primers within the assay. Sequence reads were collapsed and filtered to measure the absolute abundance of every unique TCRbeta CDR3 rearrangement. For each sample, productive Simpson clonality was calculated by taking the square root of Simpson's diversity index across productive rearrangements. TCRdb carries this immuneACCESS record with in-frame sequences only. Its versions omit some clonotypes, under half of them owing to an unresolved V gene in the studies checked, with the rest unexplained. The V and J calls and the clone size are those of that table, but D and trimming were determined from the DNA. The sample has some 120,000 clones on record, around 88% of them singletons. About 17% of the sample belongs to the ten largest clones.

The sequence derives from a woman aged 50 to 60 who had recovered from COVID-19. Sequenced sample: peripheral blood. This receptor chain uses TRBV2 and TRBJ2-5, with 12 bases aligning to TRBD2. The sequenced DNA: TGTGCCAGCAAGTACAGGACTAGCGGGGCAGAGACCCAGTACTTC. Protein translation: CASKYRTSGAETQYF.